The next 14 T cell receptor beta chains were all read from a single sample in a study of CXCR3-negative and CXCR3-positive naive CD8 T cells. UMI-tagged TRB cDNA libraries were built via 5' RACE. Following a re-call of the 5' RACE reads, TCRdb has one entry per CDR3 protein and lacks DNA. Its table records 100,000 to 150,000 distinct CDR3 sequences. Sequenced input: naive CXCR3- CD8+ T cells from blood. The subset: CD45RO-CCR7+CD27+CD95- naive CD8+ T cells lacking CXCR3 (TNR3-). These receptor sequences come from a human donor in good health. Some clones in this sample may be carry-over from other donors' samples.

This rearrangement joins TRBV29-1 to TRBJ1-1. CDR1 and CDR2 from the germline V gene are SQVTM and ANQGSEA. The CDR3 spans 11 residues. The CDR3 is CSVESNTEAFF.

V gene TRBV29-1 combines with J gene TRBJ2-3; TCRdb names TRBD2, which stays unverified in the absence of DNA. Germline V CDR1 and CDR2: SQVTM, ANQGSEA. The CDR3 covers 16 residues. This chain's CDR3 is CSVEGETSGTTDTQYF.

The CDR3: CSVEERRDRSYEQYF. The V call is TRBV29-1, the J call TRBJ2-7; TCRdb picks TRBD1, but there is no DNA to check that call. The CDR3 covers 15 residues. Germline CDR1 reads SQVTM; CDR2 reads ANQGSEA.

The chain has TRBV5-1 and TRBJ2-7. From germline, CDR1 is SGHRS and CDR2 YFSETQ. The CDR3 has 13 residues. CDR3 region: CAGSSPSSYEQYF.

The chain uses TRBV10-2 and TRBJ2-1; the D call from TCRdb, TRBD2, cannot be confirmed without DNA. CDR1 WSHSY and CDR2 SAAADI come from the germline V gene. The CDR3 runs 14 residues. Here the CDR3 reads CASSTGTSGMKQFF.

The CDR3: CASSLYREGTEAFF. This sequence joins TRBV27 and TRBJ1-1. Germline CDR1 is MNHEY and CDR2 is SMNVEV (reference sequence). This CDR3 is built from 14 residues.

This rearrangement joins TRBV14 to TRBJ2-3. The CDR3 consists of 15 residues. Germline values: CDR1 SGHDN, CDR2 FVKESK. The CDR3 protein is CASSQDQLLRDTQYF.

This CDR3 reads CSGRQGTDEAFF. V and J are TRBV29-1 and TRBJ1-1; there is no DNA to check the TCRdb D call of TRBD1. The length of the CDR3 is 12 residues. Germline V gene sequence: CDR1 SQVTM, CDR2 ANQGSEA.

This sequence joins TRBV20-1 and TRBJ2-1. Germline assignment: CDR1 DFQATT and CDR2 SNEGSKA (reference sequence). The CDR3 extends over 17 amino acids. The CDR3 here is CSAARESSLRSYNEQFF.

The V gene is TRBV12-3 or TRBV12-4, the J gene TRBJ1-5. The CDR3 contains 16 residues. The CDR3 protein is CASSLAPVLGNQPQHF.

The chain couples TRBV5-1 to TRBJ2-1; TCRdb's D call of TRBD2 is untestable without DNA. Germline V gene data show CDR1 as SGHRS and CDR2 as YFSETQ. The CDR3 consists of 16 residues. This CDR3 reads CASSTLLAGSYNEQFF.

CDR3 sequence: CSAILGDSGNTIYF. This chain joins TRBV29-1 and TRBJ1-3; with no DNA, the TCRdb D assignment of TRBD1 cannot be verified. Germline V gives CDR1 SQVTM, CDR2 ANQGSEA. This CDR3 has 14 residues.

V and J are TRBV25-1 and TRBJ2-5; as DNA is missing, the TRBD2 call by TCRdb cannot be tested. Germline values: CDR1 MGHDK, CDR2 SYGVNS. The CDR3 extends over 15 amino acids. CDR3 residues: CASSETSGVQETQYF.

The chain employs TRBV12-3 or TRBV12-4 and TRBJ1-2; TCRdb designates TRBD1, a call that cannot be tested without DNA. The CDR3 has 15 amino acids. The CDR3 is CASTLEGQQNYGYTF.